A single sample gave rise to the 19 T cell receptor beta chains below, sequenced in a study of blood T cells in healthy people across ages. With a J-beta primer mix and a sample-barcoded 5' primer, a second PCR ran 7 to 11 cycles. Via MiXCR, TCRdb re-called the 5' RACE reads, giving one row per CDR3 protein. Of 760,000 or so distinct CDR3 sequences in the sample, around 25% were seen once. The sample was also linked to a second study, of T cells of mothers and their children.

Sequenced: blood. These receptors were collected from a boy aged 5-17 years in good health.

The rearrangement joins TRBV7-6 to TRBJ2-5; TRBD1 aligns across 7 bases. TRBJ2-7 explains the end of the DNA better; the J call may be wrong. CDR1 is SGHVS and CDR2 is FNYEAQ in the germline V gene. CDR3 size: 15 residues. CDR3 sequence (DNA): TGTGCCAGCAGCCCCCTTGGAACAGGGGACTACGAGCAGTACTTC. The encoded protein is CASSPLGTGDYEQYF.

This clonotype was seen a few times. The chain recombines TRBV20-1 with TRBJ2-5; the match to TRBD2 covers 7 bases. Per germline, CDR1 DFQATT and CDR2 SNEGSKA (reference sequence). The CDR3 covers 14 residues. Germline trimming cut 0 bases from V and 5 bases from J; bases unmatched to any gene: 6. The CDR3 spells CSAREGGRSETQYF. In nucleotides, the CDR3 is TGCAGTGCTAGAGAGGGAGGGAGGAGTGAGACCCAGTACTTC.

This chain connects TRBV21-1 to TRBJ2-5. TRBV21-1 is labeled a pseudogene. CDR3 length equals 15 residues. CDR3 region: CASSKEAGNQETQYF. The CDR3 DNA follows: TGTGCCAGCAGCAAAGAGGCAGGAAACCAAGAGACCCAGTACTTC.

This clonotype occurred a few times. V is TRBV6-6 and J is TRBJ1-5; 7 positions agree with TRBD1. CDR1 MNHNY and CDR2 SVGAGI come from the germline V gene (reference sequence). The V segment lost 2 bases and the J segment 4 bases; nucleotides outside the gene matches: 5. This CDR3 spans 15 amino acids. CDR3 DNA sequence: TGTGCCAGCAGTTACGTCAGGGGGAATAATCAGCCCCAGCATTTT. Translated, it gives CASSYVRGNNQPQHF.

The V gene is TRBV6-6, the J gene TRBJ2-7; TRBD1 agrees at 8 bases. This CDR3 spans 16 amino acids. Germline lookup yields CDR1 MNHNY and CDR2 SVGAGI (reference sequence). The ends lost 4 bases at V and 0 bases at J; junction bases unmatched: 8. The CDR3 reads CASSSTTGASSYEQYF. DNA for the CDR3: TGTGCCAGCAGTTCGACGACAGGGGCGAGCTCCTACGAGCAGTACTTC.

Ten or more counts support this clonotype. The chain joins TRBV12-3 or TRBV12-4 to TRBJ1-1; possible D gene TRBD1, 5 bases. V lost 8 bases and J lost 8, with 12 bases in between. The CDR3 extends over 11 amino acids. The CDR3 DNA follows: TGTGCCAGCGGGGTCCGGACAGAAGCTTTCTTT. It yields the protein CASGVRTEAFF.

The chain employs TRBV25-1 and TRBJ2-7; D gene ambiguous. The CDR3 contains 12 residues. With 8 bases removed from V and 1 base from J, the gap between germline ends came to 9 bases. Germline V lookup: CDR1 MGHDK, CDR2 SYGVNS. The CDR3 sequence is CASSPWSYEQYF. The CDR3 bases are TGTGCCAGCTCACCATGGTCCTACGAGCAGTACTTC.

This clonotype occurred once. The J gene is TRBJ2-5, the V gene TRBV3-1; TRBD1 is a possible D gene (6 bases). The DNA end favors TRBJ2-7, so the J call may be wrong. The CDR3 spans 15 residues. Germline values: CDR1 LGHDT, CDR2 YNNKEL (reference sequence). The chain's CDR3 is CASSPWDIRGHEQYF. As DNA, the CDR3 is TGTGCCAGCAGCCCCTGGGACATTCGGGGCCACGAGCAGTACTTC.

This rearrangement joins TRBV10-3 to TRBJ2-7, with D tentatively TRBD2 (6 bases). V was pared by 6 bases and J by 5 bases, with 11 bases between. CDR1 and CDR2 from the germline V gene are ENHRY and SYGVKD. The CDR3 is 12 residues long. This CDR3 reads CAIRRSGDEQYF. The CDR3 DNA reads TGTGCCATCAGGAGGTCGGGGGACGAGCAGTACTTC.

This clonotype has a handful of counts. The DNA for the CDR3 is TGTGCCAGCAGCTTAAAGGGGCAGGGGATAAGGGAGCAGTTCTTC. It codes for CASSLKGQGIREQFF. This rearrangement joins TRBV7-2 to TRBJ2-1, with TRBD1 as a possible D gene (6 bases). This CDR3 spans 15 amino acids. From germline, CDR1 is SGHTA and CDR2 FQGNSA. V lost 2 bases and J 10 bases, leaving 18 bases between the germline ends.

The chain employs TRBV20-1 and TRBJ1-5, with D hard to call. The CDR3 runs 16 residues. Germline assignment: CDR1 DFQATT and CDR2 SNEGSKA (reference sequence). The ends were cut back, 0 bases at V and 0 bases at J, with 12 bases in the middle. CDR3 DNA: TGCAGTGCTAGAGACGATGGGCCCAATAGCAATCAGCCCCAGCATTTT. It codes for CSARDDGPNSNQPQHF.

This clonotype was observed a few times. This chain connects TRBV6-2 or TRBV6-3 to TRBJ2-3, with a possible D match to TRBD2 (6 bases). Trimming removed 8 bases at V and 0 bases at J, with 21 bases between. In germline, CDR1 is MNHEY, CDR2 SVGEGT. There are 17 residues in the CDR3. In nucleotides, the CDR3 is TGTGCCAGCCGCGCCGGGGGACGTTATACTAGCACAGATACGCAGTATTTT. Protein: CASRAGGRYTSTDTQYF.

The chain carries TRBV20-1 and TRBJ2-7, with 10 bases identical to TRBD2. Germline V lookup: CDR1 DFQATT, CDR2 SNEGSKA (reference sequence). With 5 bases clipped from V and 6 bases from J, the junction kept 7 bases outside the gene matches. This CDR3 spans 13 amino acids. Here the CDR3 DNA reads TGCAGTGCTGCACTAGCGGGATCCGGCGAGCAGTACTTC. Protein product: CSAALAGSGEQYF.

The chain combines TRBV29-1 with TRBJ1-1; 8 positions agree with TRBD1. V was pared by 6 bases and J by 3 bases, with 3 bases of the junction left unmatched. The CDR3 spans 12 residues. CDR1 is SQVTM, CDR2 ANQGSEA, per germline. CDR3 coding DNA: TGCAGCGTCGGACAGGGTGACACTGAAGCTTTCTTT. Translating it yields CSVGQGDTEAFF.

This clonotype was observed a few times. The junction differs from germline at one of its ends, possibly a read error. The V gene is TRBV6-6, the J gene TRBJ2-5; 7 bases fit TRBD1. Germline CDR1 and CDR2: MNHNY and SVGAGI (reference sequence). This CDR3 comprises 16 residues. In DNA form, the CDR3 reads TGTGCCAGCAGTTCCTTTGGGACAGCTTACCAAGAGGCCCAGTACTTC. Amino acid sequence: CASSSFGTAYQEAQYF.

The chain couples TRBV7-2 to TRBJ1-2; the D gene is possibly TRBD1 (5 bases). Trimming took 5 bases from V and 4 from J, leaving 17 bases between them. The CDR3 runs to 15 residues. Germline V lookup: CDR1 SGHTA, CDR2 FQGNSA. CDR3 coding DNA: TGTGCCAGCAGCAAAGATTCTCAGGGAGGCTATGGCTACACCTTC. As protein: CASSKDSQGGYGYTF.

This clonotype was seen a few times. This rearrangement joins TRBV6-2 or TRBV6-3 to TRBJ2-2, with 8 bases lining up with TRBD2. This CDR3 is built from 17 residues. With 6 bases clipped from V and 4 bases from J, the junction kept 13 bases outside the gene matches. The germline CDR1 and CDR2 sequences are MNHEY and SVGEGT. The CDR3 DNA is TGTGCCAGCAGCCCCCACTTTAGCGGGGCCCTCACCGGGGAGCTGTTTTTT. It is translated as CASSPHFSGALTGELFF.

V is TRBV6-1 and J is TRBJ2-1; TRBD2 matches at 10 bases. CDR1 is MNHNS and CDR2 is SASEGT in the germline V gene. This CDR3 region has 14 residues. The trim removed 2 bases at V and 7 bases at J, leaving 2 bases unmatched. The CDR3 DNA follows: TGTGCCAGCAGTGAACTAGCGGGAGAGAATGAGCAGTTCTTC. Residues: CASSELAGENEQFF.

This chain uses TRBV15 with TRBJ1-5; no definite D call. Trimming left V 4 bases short and J 7 bases short, with 11 bases between. The CDR3 spans 13 residues. Germline values: CDR1 LNHNV, CDR2 YYDKDF (reference sequence). CDR3 DNA: TGTGCCACCAGCACCTCCCTGGGGCAGCCCCAGCATTTT. Translating gives CATSTSLGQPQHF.